One and the same sample provided the 4 T cell receptor beta chains below, sequenced in a study of cytomegalovirus exposure and HLA in healthy donors. PCR used 60 Vbeta primers and 13 Jbeta primers. The table came from immunoSEQ multiplex PCR; TCRdb's copy has only in-frame clones and leaves some out. The sample shows 90,000 to 130,000 clones, roughly 74% of them seen only once. The sequencing input was PBMCs. The receptors stem from a woman in her 30s in good health and CMV-seronegative.

CDR3 coding DNA: TGTGCCAGTAGTGAGGGACAGGGGAGGGGTCAGCCCCAGCATTTT. Translation: CASSEGQGRGQPQHF. This sequence joins TRBV19 and TRBJ1-5; 10 bases line up with TRBD1. V dropped 5 bases and J dropped 6; count of bases not matched to a gene: 7. Germline V gene lookup returns CDR1 LNHDA and CDR2 SQIVND (reference sequence). CDR3 length: 15 amino acids.

The chain links TRBV30 to TRBJ1-1; D ambiguous. The germline CDR1 and CDR2 sequences are GTSNPN and SVGIG (reference sequence). The germline V and J ends were trimmed by 0 bases and 11 bases, with 13 bases remaining between them. The CDR3 is 12 residues long. The CDR3 is CAWSVHGDGAFF. For the CDR3, the DNA is TGTGCCTGGAGTGTACACGGGGATGGGGCTTTCTTT.

This clone has more than one count but fewer than ten. The J gene is TRBJ1-1, the V gene TRBV4-1; possibly TRBD1 for D (5 bases). The germline V and J ends were trimmed by 0 bases and 0 bases, with 11 bases remaining between them. The CDR3 length is 16 residues. Germline V gene lookup returns CDR1 MGHRA and CDR2 YSYEKL. The CDR3 region is CASSQDQGSMNTEAFF. The DNA of the CDR3 is TGCGCCAGCAGCCAAGATCAGGGTTCCATGAACACTGAAGCTTTCTTT.

The V and J genes are TRBV2 and TRBJ1-2; the D gene is possibly TRBD1 (5 bases). V was clipped by 1 base and J by 4 bases, with 7 bases between them. Germline lookup yields CDR1 SNHLY and CDR2 FYNNEI. This CDR3 has 13 residues. CDR3 DNA: TGTGCCAGCAGTGAAGGGCAGGGCTATGGCTACACCTTC. It translates to CASSEGQGYGYTF.